This T cell receptor (beta chain) was obtained from a study of CD8 T cells in ankylosing spondylitis (dated by TCRdb to about 2017). About the study as a whole: The study profiled T cell receptor beta repertoires in healthy donors and ankylosing spondylitis patients to find disease-linked TCR variants. The whole study cohort included 90 to 120 healthy donors and over 20 ankylosing spondylitis patients. Samples of peripheral blood were taken, and for ankylosing spondylitis patients, synovial fluid was collected as well. What the authors observed across the whole study: The disease-linked clones were reported to be significantly enriched in matched synovial fluid samples from ankylosing spondylitis patients. In peripheral blood, the disease-linked clones were found at relatively low frequencies and had a CD8+ phenotype. Some motif variants were previously reported in synovial fluid and blood of reactive arthritis patients, suggesting common disease-initiation mechanisms. Blood from ankylosing spondylitis patients appeared to be characterized by a TCR beta motif composed of about eight highly homologous amino acid variants.

This clonotype came up a few times. Its antigen is still unknown. No base quality information exists; no much larger clone differs at one position. The instrument given in TCRdb is Illumina HiSeq 2500. Quantitative 5'-RACE with molecular barcodes was the method used to prepare the TCR beta libraries. In the source study's methods: To identify disease-linked TCR variants, a new computational method was used, one built on a probabilistic model of VDJ rearrangement. TCRdb redid the processing of the public reads, applying fastp at Q25 and MiXCR, and retained in-frame beta chains. Rows are combined by CDR3 protein, so each entry shows the most common genes and DNA. TCRdb assigned the V and J calls; the authors' analysis was not used. Recorded for this sample are 200,000 to 300,000 distinct CDR3 sequences; roughly 10% of them occurred a single time. The leading ten clones occupy about 6.8% of the sample.

The specimen was blood, either unsorted or a sorted T cell fraction (not recorded which). The receptor was derived from a male donor with ankylosing spondylitis or in good health (not recorded which).

The CDR3 reads as follows: CASRPGFNYGYTF. In nucleotide form, the sequence is TGTGCCAGCAGGCCAGGGTTTAACTATGGCTACACCTTC. The chain is made from TRBV5-4 and TRBJ1-2; TRBD1 is a possible D gene, resting on 5 matching bases. Its CDR3 holds 13 amino acids, cysteine through phenylalanine. CDR3 DNA only is kept here, 39 bases in frame from base 1. CDR1 and CDR2 are read off the germline V gene (reference sequence) as SGHNT and YYREEE. Relative to germline, V is 5 bases shorter and J is 1 base shorter, with 9 bases between their ends.